The 8 T cell receptor beta chains below were found in one sample sequenced in a study of CD8+CD57+ T cells in acquired aplastic anemia. The template used for profiling TCR beta VDJ and CDR3 was genomic DNA. TCRdb analysed the reads with MiXCR anew, one entry per CDR3 protein. The sample consists of a few hundred thousand distinct CDR3 sequences, less than 60% of them appearing once. For sequencing, patients were chosen who had shown expansion of CD8+CD57+ cells by flow cytometry. Sequencing was done on a sample of sorted CD4+, CD8+, or CD8+CD57+ T cells (not recorded which) from PBMCs. These receptors were obtained from a human donor with aplastic anemia.

The rearrangement joins TRBV7-3 to TRBJ2-3, with D maybe TRBD1 (7 bases). Trimming took off 5 bases at V and 5 bases at J, with 20 bases between the two ends. The germline CDR1 and CDR2 sequences are SGHTA and FQGTGA. This CDR3 spans 16 amino acids. The CDR3, as DNA: TGTGCCAGCAGCGCGTCAGGGGGGCTAAGAGGAGATACGCAGTATTTT. Its translation is CASSASGGLRGDTQYF.

This sequence joins TRBV29-1 and TRBJ2-1, with a weak D call TRBD1 (6 bases). V gave up 4 bases and J gave up 4 bases, with 11 bases separating them. The CDR3 sequence is 13 residues long. In germline, CDR1 is SQVTM, CDR2 ANQGSEA. CDR3: CSVGGTQYNEQFF. The CDR3 DNA sequence: TGCAGCGTTGGGGGGACACAATACAATGAGCAGTTCTTC.

V usage is TRBV9 and J usage is TRBJ2-5; D unclear. Trimming cost V 0 bases and J 5 bases, with 8 bases left between them. Germline V gene sequence: CDR1 SGDLS, CDR2 YYNGEE. CDR3 size: 13 residues. CDR3 in amino acids: CASSVDQAETQYF. Written as DNA, the CDR3 is TGTGCCAGCAGCGTAGACCAGGCTGAGACCCAGTACTTC.

This chain uses TRBV27 with TRBJ1-4; D remains unclear. Between the trimmed V and J ends, which lost 6 bases and 7 bases, there was a span of 18 bases. The CDR3 loop spans 15 amino acids. Per germline, CDR1 MNHEY and CDR2 SMNVEV (reference sequence). This CDR3 reads CASSPAQPGAEKLFF. In DNA, the CDR3 is TGTGCCAGCAGCCCCGCCCAACCGGGCGCTGAAAAACTGTTTTTT.

The V and J genes are TRBV7-9 and TRBJ2-2; 8 bases align to TRBD1. CDR1 and CDR2 from the germline V gene are SEHNR and FQNEAQ (reference sequence). The CDR3 is 16 amino acids. V lost 5 bases and J lost 7; bases outside the gene matches: 12. CDR3 protein: CASSQKDRGHSGELFF. The CDR3 region has the DNA TGTGCCAGCAGCCAAAAAGACAGGGGCCATAGCGGGGAGCTGTTTTTT.

The chain combines TRBV15 with TRBJ2-6, with D maybe TRBD1 (5 bases). This CDR3 is 14 amino acids long. Trimming pared 1 base from V and 6 bases from J, leaving 7 bases between. CDR1 and CDR2 from the germline V gene are LNHNV and YYDKDF (reference sequence). In DNA form, the CDR3 reads TGTGCCACCAGCAGAGGGGGCGAGGCCAACGTCCTGACTTTC. Translating it yields CATSRGGEANVLTF.

In regard to this clonotype: The junction shows a germline mismatch at one end, possibly a read error. In DNA form, the CDR3 reads TGCGCCAGCAGCTTGGGTCCAGCGGGGGTGCAAGAGACCCAGTGCTTC. As protein: CASSLGPAGVQETQCF. The rearrangement uses TRBV5-1 and TRBJ2-5; 8 bases agree with TRBD2. CDR1 SGHRS and CDR2 YFSETQ come from the germline V gene. This CDR3 has 16 amino acids.

This clonotype was recorded many times. The chain is built from TRBV7-9 and TRBJ1-1, with D maybe TRBD1 (6 bases). This CDR3 is built from 12 residues. Germline CDR1 SEHNR, CDR2 FQNEAQ (reference sequence). Trimming shortened V by 1 base and J by 11 bases, and 11 bases separated the two germline ends. The CDR3 nucleotides read TGTGCCAGCAGCTTAGTGGGGGGCGACGCTTTCTTT. Translation: CASSLVGGDAFF.